These 21 T cell receptor beta chains came from one sample sequenced in a study of CD8 T cells in Susac syndrome. Random hexamers were used to reverse transcribe roughly 0.5 to 1 ug of RNA. In TCRdb, the immunoSEQ multiplex PCR reads were re-called with MiXCR into one record per CDR3 protein. The table includes about 83,000 distinct CDR3 sequences, about 96% detected once. The sample was CD8+ T cells from PBMCs. These receptors were obtained from a human donor with Susac syndrome.

DNA for the CDR3: TGTGCCAGCAGCTTAGCGGGGACAGGACAAGAGACCCAGTACTTC. Translating gives CASSLAGTGQETQYF. The chain carries TRBV7-8 and TRBJ2-5, with 8 bases aligning to TRBD1. CDR3 size: 15 residues. The V gene's germline CDR1 is SGHVS and CDR2 FQNEAQ. With V trimmed by 0 bases and J by 2 bases, 2 bases remained unmatched.

The chain is built from TRBV7-9 and TRBJ1-4; no definite D call. Germline CDR1 reads SEHNR; CDR2 reads FQNEAQ (reference sequence). The CDR3 has 14 residues. The V end was cut by 5 bases, the J end by 8 bases, with 15 bases between. DNA of the CDR3: TGTGCCAGCAGCCCCTTGGGGTCTAGCGAAAAACTGTTTTTT. Its protein product is CASSPLGSSEKLFF.

The chain couples TRBV20-1 to TRBJ2-7; 7 nucleotides agree with TRBD1. J gave up 2 bases and V 6 bases, and 7 bases lay outside the gene matches. The germline V gene has CDR1 DFQATT and CDR2 SNEGSKA (reference sequence). The CDR3 is made up of 13 amino acids. In DNA form, the CDR3 reads TGCAGTGCCAGGGACAGCGAGACCTACGAGCAGTACGTC. This encodes CSARDSETYEQYV.

The chain carries TRBV27 and TRBJ2-7; no clear D. Germline CDR1 MNHEY, CDR2 SMNVEV (reference sequence). V was cut by 8 bases and J by 6 bases, with 14 bases left in between. The CDR3 covers 12 residues. The CDR3 region is CASVWLRREQYV. For the CDR3, the DNA is TGTGCCAGCGTTTGGCTACGCCGCGAGCAGTACGTC.

The chain carries TRBV29-1 and TRBJ2-3; D ambiguous. CDR3 size: 13 residues. Trimming took off 7 bases at V and 1 base at J, with 12 bases between the two ends. Germline V gene sequence: CDR1 SQVTM, CDR2 ANQGSEA. Written as DNA, the CDR3 is TGCAGCGCCCGGACCGTGGGCACAGATACGCAGTATTTT. Amino acids: CSARTVGTDTQYF.

This clonotype was observed once. This chain links TRBV4-3 with TRBJ1-2; D is unresolved. The germline V and J ends were trimmed by 0 bases and 0 bases, with 11 bases remaining between them. CDR1 and CDR2 from the germline V gene are LGHNA and YSLEER. The length of the CDR3 is 16 residues. Here the CDR3 reads CASSQDRARANYGYTF. The DNA of the CDR3 is TGCGCCAGCAGCCAAGATCGGGCCCGAGCTAACTATGGCTACACCTTC.

This clonotype was observed a few times. This chain links TRBV7-9 with TRBJ2-5; perhaps TRBD2 as D (6 bases). Germline CDR1 SEHNR, CDR2 FQNEAQ (reference sequence). The CDR3 has 13 amino acids. V was cut by 7 bases and J by 2 bases, with 11 bases left in between. The CDR3 coding sequence is TGTGCCAGCATCGCGGCGGGACAAGAGACCCAGTACTTC. Translation: CASIAAGQETQYF.

The gene calls are TRBV6-2 or TRBV6-3 and TRBJ2-7; the D call may be TRBD1 or TRBD2 (5 bases each). Trimming took off 6 bases at V and 6 bases at J, with 12 bases between the two ends. This CDR3 comprises 12 residues. The germline V gene has CDR1 MNHEY and CDR2 SVGEGT. CDR3 sequence: CASSQEGFEQYF. CDR3 DNA sequence: TGTGCCAGCAGCCAAGAGGGGTTCGAGCAGTACTTC.

The CDR3 protein is CASSVDTTNEQFF. In DNA form, the CDR3 reads TGTGCCAGCAGCGTTGACACCACCAATGAGCAGTTCTTC. The gene calls are TRBV9 and TRBJ2-1; no clear D gene. Looked up from germline, CDR1 is SGDLS and CDR2 is YYNGEE. Trimming left V 2 bases short and J 6 bases short, with 9 bases between. There are 13 residues in the CDR3.

The V gene is TRBV5-1, the J gene TRBJ1-4; D is undetermined. Germline V gene data show CDR1 as SGHRS and CDR2 as YFSETQ. The CDR3 runs 13 residues. Trimming stripped 3 bases from V and 9 bases from J, with 12 bases between. The DNA for the CDR3 is TGCGCCAGCAGCTCTACGGACGGCAAAAAACTGTTTTTT. Residues: CASSSTDGKKLFF.

In regard to this clonotype: The junction shows a germline mismatch at one end, possibly a read error. The chain combines TRBV5-1 with TRBJ2-5; the D is unclear. Per germline, CDR1 SGHRS and CDR2 YFSETQ. The CDR3 is made up of 14 amino acids. CDR3 sequence (DNA): TGCGCCAGCAGCTTGGACACCGACCATGAGACCCAGTACTTC. Translated: CASSLDTDHETQYF.

This clonotype was picked up a small number of times. The chain recombines TRBV7-6 with TRBJ2-1; D is ambiguous. Germline CDR1 reads SGHVS; CDR2 reads FNYEAQ. Trimming stripped 1 base from V and 4 bases from J, with 2 bases between. The CDR3 is 12 amino acids. CDR3 residues: CASSLVYNEQFF. The CDR3 region has the DNA TGTGCCAGCAGCTTAGTGTACAATGAGCAGTTCTTC.

This chain uses TRBV29-1 with TRBJ1-1; D uncertain. This CDR3 is built from 11 residues. CDR1 is SQVTM and CDR2 is ANQGSEA in the germline V gene. Trimming shortened V by 0 bases and J by 7 bases, and 6 bases separated the two germline ends. CDR3 sequence reads: CSVEDRVEAFF. The CDR3 DNA reads TGCAGCGTTGAAGATCGGGTTGAAGCTTTCTTT.

This clonotype was observed once. The rearrangement links TRBV29-1 to TRBJ1-1; 8 bases match TRBD1. Trimming cost V 7 bases and J 1 base; bases outside gene matches: 11. Germline V gene lookup returns CDR1 SQVTM and CDR2 ANQGSEA. The CDR3 totals 15 residues. The CDR3 bases are TGCAGCGCCTTCCTGGGACAGGAGAGGAACACTGAAGCTTTCTTT. Translation gives CSAFLGQERNTEAFF.

As concerns this clonotype: The junction and the germline gene differ at one end; a read error may be behind it. The rearrangement links TRBV12-3 or TRBV12-4 to TRBJ1-1; D not resolved. The CDR3 contains 10 residues. In nucleotides, the CDR3 is TGTGCCAGCAGCCAGTCAGACGCGTGGTTT. Translation: CASSQSDAWF.

This chain connects TRBV20-1 to TRBJ1-4; no firm D call. V lost 0 bases and J 7 bases, leaving 15 bases between the germline ends. This CDR3 region has 15 residues. Germline values: CDR1 DFQATT, CDR2 SNEGSKA (reference sequence). This CDR3 reads CSARDTGRWGEKLFF. For the CDR3, the DNA is TGCAGTGCTAGAGATACCGGCAGGTGGGGTGAAAAACTGTTTTTT.

The chain combines TRBV5-1 with TRBJ2-5; no clear D gene. Trimming removed 2 bases at V and 2 bases at J, with 10 bases between. This CDR3 contains 14 residues. CDR1 and CDR2 from the germline V gene are SGHRS and YFSETQ. For the CDR3, the DNA is TGCGCCAGCAGCTTTGGCCGGTTTCAAGAGACCCAGTACTTC. Residues: CASSFGRFQETQYF.

The V and J genes are TRBV5-1 and TRBJ2-1; 10 bases agree with TRBD2. V lost 4 bases to trimming and J lost 3 bases; unmatched junction nucleotides: 7. The V gene's germline CDR1 is SGHRS and CDR2 YFSETQ. The CDR3 is made up of 16 amino acids. DNA for the CDR3: TGCGCCAGCAGCCCTTTAGCGGGGGGTGACTACAATGAGCAGTTCTTC. Its translation: CASSPLAGGDYNEQFF.

The chain carries TRBV7-8 and TRBJ2-7; D is perhaps TRBD1 (6 bases). V was clipped by 7 bases and J by 2 bases, with 18 bases between them. This CDR3 comprises 15 residues. The V gene's germline CDR1 is SGHVS and CDR2 FQNEAQ. The chain's CDR3 is CASTPGVPIAYEQYF. The CDR3 coding sequence is TGTGCCAGCACCCCAGGGGTCCCTATCGCCTACGAGCAGTACTTC.

The chain employs TRBV7-9 and TRBJ2-1, with D perhaps matching TRBD2 (5 bases). Trimming left V 5 bases short and J 15 bases short, with 17 bases between. This CDR3 is built from 12 residues. The germline CDR1 and CDR2 sequences are SEHNR and FQNEAQ (reference sequence). CDR3: CASSHGVSEWFF. The CDR3 region has the DNA TGTGCCAGCAGCCACGGGGTGTCCGAGTGGTTCTTC.

The V gene is TRBV20-1, the J gene TRBJ2-7; 9 nucleotides line up with TRBD2. Germline lookup yields CDR1 DFQATT and CDR2 SNEGSKA (reference sequence). The CDR3 sequence is 16 residues long. The V gene end was trimmed by 0 bases and the J gene end by 4 bases; junction bases not matched to a gene: 10. CDR3 in amino acids: CSARDHLASGNYEQYV. The DNA of the CDR3 is TGCAGTGCTAGAGATCATTTGGCTAGCGGGAATTACGAGCAGTACGTC.